One sample yielded the 2 T cell receptor beta chains listed below, sequenced in a study of T cell repertoires in cytomegalovirus infection. TCRdb re-called the reads with MiXCR, one entry per CDR3 protein. Of some 500,000 distinct CDR3 sequences in the sample, about 40% were seen once. The antigens of these receptors remain unknown. Sequencing used cultured PBMCs, obtained from culture after CMV antigen stimulation. The receptors were sampled from a human donor in good health (CMV status not recorded). Some clones in this sample may be carry-over from other donors' samples.

V gene TRBV15 combines with J gene TRBJ2-1; 9 positions agree with TRBD2. The CDR3 loop spans 14 amino acids. Looked up from germline, CDR1 is LNHNV and CDR2 is YYDKDF (reference sequence). Trimming cost V 8 bases and J 3 bases; bases outside gene matches: 5. CDR3 nucleotide sequence: TGTGCCACCGCTAGCGGGGATGTCTACAATGAGCAGTTCTTC. It is translated as CATASGDVYNEQFF.

This clonotype has more than one count but fewer than ten. The V call is TRBV12-3 or TRBV12-4, the J call TRBJ2-7; 10 bases fit TRBD1. This CDR3 is 15 amino acids long. Trimming cost V 3 bases and J 6 bases; bases outside gene matches: 8. The CDR3 spells CASSFRQGAKSEQYF. Written as DNA, the CDR3 is TGTGCCAGCAGTTTTAGACAGGGGGCGAAATCCGAGCAGTACTTC.